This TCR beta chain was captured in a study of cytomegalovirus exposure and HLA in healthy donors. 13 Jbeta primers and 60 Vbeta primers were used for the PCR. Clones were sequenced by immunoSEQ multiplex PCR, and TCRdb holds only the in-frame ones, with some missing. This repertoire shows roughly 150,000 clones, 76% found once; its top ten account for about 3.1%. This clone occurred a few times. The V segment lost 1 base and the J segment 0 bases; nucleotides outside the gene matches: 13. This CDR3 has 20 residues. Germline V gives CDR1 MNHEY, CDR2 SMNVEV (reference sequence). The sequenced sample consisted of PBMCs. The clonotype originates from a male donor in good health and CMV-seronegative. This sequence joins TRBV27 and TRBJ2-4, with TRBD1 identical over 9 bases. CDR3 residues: CASSLWPGTGSPLAKNIQYF. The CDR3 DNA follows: TGTGCCAGCAGTTTATGGCCCGGGACAGGGTCGCCTCTAGCCAAAAACATTCAGTACTTC.